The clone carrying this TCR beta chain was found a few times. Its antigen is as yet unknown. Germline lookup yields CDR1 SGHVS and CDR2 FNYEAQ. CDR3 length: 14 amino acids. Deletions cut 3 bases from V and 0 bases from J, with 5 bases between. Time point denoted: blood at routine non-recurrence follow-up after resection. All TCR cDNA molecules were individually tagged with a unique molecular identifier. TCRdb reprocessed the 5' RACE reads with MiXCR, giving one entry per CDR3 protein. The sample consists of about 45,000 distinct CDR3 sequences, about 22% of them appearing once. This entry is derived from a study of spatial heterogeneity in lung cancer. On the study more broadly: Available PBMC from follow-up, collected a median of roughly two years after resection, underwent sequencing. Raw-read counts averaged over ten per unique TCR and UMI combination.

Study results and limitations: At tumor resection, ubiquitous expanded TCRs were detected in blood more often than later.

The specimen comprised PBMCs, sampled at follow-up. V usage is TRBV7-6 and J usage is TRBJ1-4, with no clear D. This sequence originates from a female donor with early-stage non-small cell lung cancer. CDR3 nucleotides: TGTGCCAGCAGCTTCCAGGCAACTAATGAAAAACTGTTTTTT. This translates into CASSFQATNEKLFF.